This T cell receptor (beta chain) derives from a study of CD8 T cells in Susac syndrome. Points from the study as a whole: Peak Susac CD8+ clonal expansion was seen in TEMRA cells and active patients.

Sequencing of TCR beta was carried out in blood CD8+ and CD4+ T cells. It was negative isolation that provided the CD8+ and CD4+ T cells, whereas TEMRA cells were enriched by FACS. Random hexamers were used to reverse transcribe an amount of roughly 0.5 to 1 ug RNA. TCRdb recomputed calls from the immunoSEQ multiplex PCR reads with MiXCR, one row per CDR3 protein. The sample carries roughly 110,000 distinct CDR3 sequences, around 94% recorded once. V lost 7 bases to trimming and J lost 4 bases; unmatched junction nucleotides: 1. Germline-derived CDR1 and CDR2 are SQVTM and ANQGSEA. The CDR3 contains 13 residues. As to this clonotype: What it recognizes is unknown.

Sequenced input: CD8+ T cells from PBMCs. The chain couples TRBV29-1 to TRBJ2-1; 13 bases align to TRBD2. This TCR was sampled from a human donor with Susac syndrome. CDR3 amino acids: CSEGLAGYNEQFF. CDR3 DNA: TGCAGCGAGGGACTAGCGGGGTACAATGAGCAGTTCTTC.